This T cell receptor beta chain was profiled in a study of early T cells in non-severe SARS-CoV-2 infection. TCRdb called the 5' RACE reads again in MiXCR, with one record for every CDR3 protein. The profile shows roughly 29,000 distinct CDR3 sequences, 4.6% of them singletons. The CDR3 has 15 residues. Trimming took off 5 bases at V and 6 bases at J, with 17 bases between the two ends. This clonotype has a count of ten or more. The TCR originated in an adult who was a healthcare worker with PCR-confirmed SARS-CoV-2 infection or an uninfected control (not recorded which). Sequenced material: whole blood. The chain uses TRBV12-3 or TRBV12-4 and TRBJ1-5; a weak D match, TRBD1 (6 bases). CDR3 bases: TGTGCCAGCAGTCCAAGGGGGGTTTTGAGTCAGCCCCAGCATTTT. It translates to CASSPRGVLSQPQHF.